This T cell receptor (beta chain) derives from a study of blood T cell repertoires in COVID-19. Looking at the study overall: COVID-19 samples from acute and convalescent phases originated in the United States, Italy and Spain. T cells, B-cell-depleted T cells, or PBMCs supplied cDNA or gDNA.

Libraries were prepared by immunoSEQ multiplex PCR; TCRdb keeps only in-frame clonotypes and omits some of them. This sample has about 240,000 clones, with roughly 89% found just once. The count of this clone is one. The CDR3 runs 12 residues. Germline loops: CDR1 SNHLY, CDR2 FYNNEI. Trimming removed 6 bases from V and 6 bases from J, with 12 bases in between. Across about two dozen US areas, participants ranged in age from roughly 18 to 95 years. Participant reports of clinical history set cohort assignment. This chain connects TRBV2 to TRBJ2-7; D remains unclear. Material: PBMCs or T cells enriched from blood (not recorded which). The clonotype originates from a woman younger than 45 who had recovered from COVID-19. The chain's CDR3 is CASSPSDIEQYF. The CDR3 DNA reads TGTGCCAGCAGCCCCTCAGATATCGAGCAGTACTTC. Using reference TRBV2 and TRBJ2-7 for the parts outside the CDR3, the full variable domain is EPEVTQTPSHQVTQMGQEVILRCVPISNHLYFYWYRQILGQKVEFLVSFYNNEISEKSEIFDDQFSVERPDGSNFTLKIRSTKLEDSAMYFCASSPSDIEQYFGPGTRLTVT.